These 11 T cell receptor beta chains were all obtained from the same sample, sequenced in a study of cytomegalovirus exposure and HLA in healthy donors. The table came from immunoSEQ multiplex PCR; TCRdb's copy has only in-frame clones and leaves some out. The sample has about 140,000 clones, 86% seen once; the top ten hold just under 3%. The sample consisted of PBMCs. The origin of the receptors is a man in his late teens or twenties in good health and CMV-seronegative.

The rearrangement uses TRBV4-1 and TRBJ2-1, with D possibly TRBD2 on 6 matching bases. Deletions cut 0 bases from V and 8 bases from J, with 20 bases between. From germline, CDR1 is MGHRA and CDR2 YSYEKL. The CDR3 totals 17 residues. The DNA for the CDR3 is TGCGCCAGCAGCCAAGAGCAGGGACTGGGCCTTAGCTATGAGCAGTTCTTC. It is translated as CASSQEQGLGLSYEQFF.

This clone has just one count. This chain uses TRBV7-9 with TRBJ2-7, with TRBD2 as a possible D gene (5 bases). The V gene's germline CDR1 is SEHNR and CDR2 FQNEAQ (reference sequence). V was clipped by 4 bases and J by 2 bases, with 9 bases between them. The CDR3 is 13 amino acids. The CDR3 reads CASSSTGAYEQYF. The CDR3, as DNA: TGTGCCAGCAGCTCCACCGGGGCCTACGAGCAGTACTTC.

This clone was counted only a few times. The chain has TRBV30 and TRBJ2-2; D not certain. Germline V gene lookup returns CDR1 GTSNPN and CDR2 SVGIG (reference sequence). The V end lost 4 bases, the J end lost 7 bases, and 13 bases lay between the germline ends. This CDR3 has 13 amino acids. This CDR3 reads CAWTRRGDGELFF. The DNA of the CDR3 is TGTGCCTGGACCCGTAGAGGAGACGGGGAGCTGTTTTTT.

This clone appeared a few times. This chain links TRBV7-8 with TRBJ2-7, with 8 bases that match TRBD2. The CDR3 runs 13 residues. With 4 bases clipped from V and 7 bases from J, the junction kept 6 bases outside the gene matches. CDR1 and CDR2 from the germline V gene are SGHVS and FQNEAQ. The CDR3 DNA reads as TGTGCCAGCAGCTCCGGACTAGCTGGTGAGCAGTACTTC. This gives the protein CASSSGLAGEQYF.

V usage is TRBV28 and J usage is TRBJ2-7; 8 nucleotides agree with TRBD2. J was trimmed by 1 base and V by 3 bases; bases with no gene match: 5. The germline gives CDR1 MDHEN, CDR2 SYDVKM. The CDR3 runs to 15 residues. The CDR3 sequence: CASSLGVAGSYEQYF. The CDR3 DNA is TGTGCCAGCAGTTTGGGGGTAGCGGGGTCCTACGAGCAGTACTTC.

This chain uses TRBV29-1 with TRBJ1-2, with a tentative D call TRBD1 (6 bases). CDR3 length: 12 amino acids. Between the trimmed V and J ends, which lost 6 bases and 7 bases, there was a span of 15 bases. Germline V gives CDR1 SQVTM, CDR2 ANQGSEA. Here the CDR3 reads CSVAENRAGYTF. In DNA form, the CDR3 reads TGCAGCGTGGCCGAGAACAGGGCTGGCTACACCTTC.

This rearrangement joins TRBV10-3 to TRBJ2-1; no firm D call. The germline V gene has CDR1 ENHRY and CDR2 SYGVKD. Trimming removed 3 bases at V and 7 bases at J, with 7 bases between. The CDR3 has 12 amino acids. The CDR3 DNA sequence: TGTGCCATCAGTGAAAATAGAAATGAGCAGTTCTTC. This codes for CAISENRNEQFF.

The chain is built from TRBV4-3 and TRBJ2-7; weak D call: TRBD1 (5 bases). V shed 0 bases and J shed 1 base, with 16 bases lying between them. This CDR3 is built from 17 residues. Germline V CDR1 and CDR2: LGHNA, YSLEER. The CDR3 spells CASSQDHPARASYEQYF. In nucleotides, the CDR3 is TGCGCCAGCAGCCAAGATCACCCCGCCAGGGCGTCCTACGAGCAGTACTTC.

This sequence joins TRBV29-1 and TRBJ2-5; 11 nucleotides match TRBD2. Germline values: CDR1 SQVTM, CDR2 ANQGSEA. The CDR3 sequence is 15 residues long. The J segment lost 0 bases and the V segment lost 6 bases, leaving 6 bases of the junction unmatched. This CDR3 is CSVAGTSGYQETQYF. CDR3 DNA sequence: TGCAGCGTAGCCGGGACTAGCGGATACCAAGAGACCCAGTACTTC.

The CDR3 coding sequence is TGCGCCAGCAGCCAAGTAACACAGCCATTTAGTACTGAAGCTTTCTTT. It yields the protein CASSQVTQPFSTEAFF. V usage is TRBV4-1 and J usage is TRBJ1-1, with unresolved D. V lost 1 base and J 5 bases, leaving 17 bases between the germline ends. Germline V CDR1 and CDR2: MGHRA, YSYEKL. The CDR3 is made up of 16 amino acids.

V usage is TRBV6-1 and J usage is TRBJ2-2, with D possibly being TRBD1 (5 bases). The germline V and J ends were trimmed by 7 bases and 5 bases, with 11 bases remaining between them. Germline values: CDR1 MNHNS, CDR2 SASEGT. The CDR3 contains 13 residues. The CDR3 DNA reads TGTGCCAGCACCCACCAGGGAACCGGGGAGCTGTTTTTT. Amino acid sequence: CASTHQGTGELFF.